What follows is one TCR beta chain and its context. Its antigen is undetermined. This sample was taken from a study of cytomegalovirus exposure and HLA in healthy donors. Study results and caveats: The CMV antigen specificity of a few CMV-associated chains was confirmed through in vitro analysis. High sensitivity and specificity were reportedly achieved when the classifier diagnosed cytomegalovirus status. 164 TCR beta chains were listed as cytomegalovirus-associated.

The study drew the donors from its roughly 120-subject validation cohort, separate from the approximately 700-subject first cohort. CDR1 and CDR2 from the germline V gene are SQVTM and ANQGSEA. V lost 4 bases and J lost 6; bases outside the gene matches: 1. This CDR3 is 11 amino acids long. Sequencing used immunoSEQ multiplex PCR; TCRdb keeps in-frame clones, though not all of them. The sample carries some 260,000 clones, roughly 84% recorded once. Sequencing input: PBMCs. The chain has TRBV29-1 and TRBJ2-3; 7 bases fit TRBD2. This receptor was taken from a man in his late teens or twenties in good health and CMV-seropositive. The CDR3 DNA reads as TGCAGCGTTGCACTAGCGGATACGCAGTATTTT. Translated, it gives CSVALADTQYF.